One sample yielded the 19 T cell receptor beta chains listed below, sequenced in a study of blood T cell repertoires in COVID-19. Data came from immunoSEQ multiplex PCR; TCRdb stores just in-frame clones and leaves some out. The sample has 240,000 or so clones, about 80% seen once. The sequenced sample was peripheral blood. The receptors derive from an elderly woman with acute or convalescent COVID-19.

The CDR3 region is CASSSDRAGQPQHF. The CDR3 region has the DNA TGTGCCAGCAGCTCAGACAGGGCGGGTCAGCCCCAGCATTTT. This chain uses TRBV7-9 with TRBJ1-5; 7 bases line up with TRBD1. The J segment lost 6 bases and the V segment lost 4 bases, leaving 6 bases of the junction unmatched. This CDR3 has 14 amino acids. Germline V CDR1 and CDR2: SEHNR, FQNEAQ (reference sequence).

The chain links TRBV9 to TRBJ2-3; 8 bases line up with TRBD1. The germline CDR1 and CDR2 sequences are SGDLS and YYNGEE. Trimming at V came to 4 bases and at J to 4 bases, leaving 11 bases not matched to a gene. The CDR3 spans 16 residues. DNA of the CDR3: TGTGCCAGCAGCCTCCAGGGGGCCCTAGGGGCAGATACGCAGTATTTT. Encoded protein: CASSLQGALGADTQYF.

In DNA form, the CDR3 reads TGTGCCAGCAGTTTCCTAGCGGGAGTTTCCGATGAGCAGTTCTTC. Its translation is CASSFLAGVSDEQFF. The chain couples TRBV6-2 or TRBV6-3 to TRBJ2-1; 10 nucleotides align to TRBD2. Germline assignment: CDR1 MNHEY and CDR2 SVGEGT. CDR3 length: 15 amino acids. V shed 4 bases, J shed 8 bases, and the junction held 8 bases outside the gene matches.

This rearrangement joins TRBV5-5 to TRBJ1-1; possibly TRBD1 for D (5 bases). This CDR3 has 15 amino acids. The germline V and J ends were trimmed by 0 bases and 0 bases, with 9 bases remaining between them. Germline V CDR1 and CDR2: SGHKS, YYEKEE (reference sequence). The CDR3 protein is CASSLEPGVNTEAFF. The CDR3 coding sequence is TGTGCCAGCAGCTTGGAACCGGGGGTGAACACTGAAGCTTTCTTT.

This clone occurred once. This chain links TRBV4-3 with TRBJ1-2; 10 bases match TRBD1. The CDR3 is 16 residues long. After removal of 0 bases from V and 4 bases from J, the junction contained 5 bases not matched to a gene. Germline V gene data show CDR1 as LGHNA and CDR2 as YSLEER. The CDR3, as DNA: TGCGCCAGCAGCCAAGAATGGGGACAGGGGACCTATGGCTACACCTTC. It yields the protein CASSQEWGQGTYGYTF.

This clone was seen just once. The chain couples TRBV28 to TRBJ1-2, with 7 positions matching TRBD1. V trimming: 7 bases; J trimming: 8 bases; junction bases outside the gene matches: 16. The length of the CDR3 is 15 residues. Germline V gene sequence: CDR1 MDHEN, CDR2 SYDVKM. This chain's CDR3 is CASIEDNRGRGGYTF. The CDR3 nucleotides read TGTGCCAGCATAGAGGACAACAGGGGAAGAGGGGGCTACACCTTC.

The J gene is TRBJ1-5, the V gene TRBV6-6; 7 positions match TRBD1. Per the germline V gene, CDR1 is MNHNY and CDR2 is SVGAGI (reference sequence). This CDR3 is built from 14 residues. V lost 5 bases, J lost 6 bases, and 7 bases stayed unmatched. The CDR3 protein is CASSLRQGGQPQHF. CDR3 DNA sequence: TGTGCCAGCAGTCTCAGACAGGGAGGTCAGCCCCAGCATTTT.

The chain combines TRBV19 with TRBJ2-3, with TRBD2 matching 9 bases. The V segment lost 8 bases and the J segment 3 bases; nucleotides outside the gene matches: 9. The CDR3 consists of 15 residues. The V gene's germline CDR1 is LNHDA and CDR2 SQIVND (reference sequence). The CDR3 here is CASGQRSGGTDTQYF. The CDR3 DNA reads as TGTGCCAGTGGTCAGCGTAGCGGGGGAACAGATACGCAGTATTTT.

A few counts support this clone. The CDR3, as DNA: TGTGCCAGCAGCCCCACCGGGACTAGCGGGCCTAGGAGCTCCTACGAGCAGTACTTC. The encoded protein is CASSPTGTSGPRSSYEQYF. This chain links TRBV7-2 with TRBJ2-7; 12 nucleotides agree with TRBD2. Germline V gives CDR1 SGHTA, CDR2 FQGNSA. V gave up 5 bases and J gave up 0 bases; unmatched junction bases: 14. This CDR3 is built from 19 residues.

This chain uses TRBV5-1 with TRBJ2-1, with 10 positions matching TRBD1. Germline CDR1 SGHRS, CDR2 YFSETQ. The J segment lost 9 bases and the V segment lost 7 bases, leaving 10 bases of the junction unmatched. This CDR3 spans 14 amino acids. CDR3 bases: TGCGCCAGCTCCGGGACAGGGGATTTGGGTGAGCAGTTCTTC. It encodes CASSGTGDLGEQFF.

The chain combines TRBV6-2 or TRBV6-3 with TRBJ2-3; 11 nucleotides agree with TRBD2. V was clipped by 2 bases and J by 2 bases; unmatched bases: 6. This CDR3 is built from 17 residues. Germline-derived CDR1 and CDR2 are MNHEY and SVGEGT. The chain's CDR3 is CASSYPVAGGPTDTQYF. CDR3 DNA: TGTGCCAGCAGTTACCCGGTAGCGGGGGGGCCCACAGATACGCAGTATTTT.

The V gene is TRBV7-8, the J gene TRBJ1-1, with D maybe TRBD1 (6 bases). Germline CDR1 reads SGHVS; CDR2 reads FQNEAQ. The V gene lost 1 base and the J gene lost 5 bases, with 20 bases spanning the gap. The CDR3 runs 17 residues. The DNA of the CDR3 is TGTGCCAGCAGCTTAGGCCCCCGAGGGGGGGAGTGGACTGAAGCTTTCTTT. Its translation: CASSLGPRGGEWTEAFF.

The chain is built from TRBV7-2 and TRBJ2-6; possibly TRBD2 for D (5 bases). Germline CDR1 SGHTA, CDR2 FQGNSA. Trimming took 4 bases from V and 5 from J, leaving 15 bases between them. The CDR3 is 16 residues long. CDR3 DNA sequence: TGTGCCAGCAGCTCTAGAAGAGGGAGTCGGGCCAACGTCCTGACTTTC. Translated, it gives CASSSRRGSRANVLTF.

In the case of this clone: The identical CDR3 is also encoded by other nucleotide sequences in the sample. This chain uses TRBV18 with TRBJ2-5, with TRBD1 identical over 7 bases. This CDR3 has 13 residues. Germline values: CDR1 KGHSH, CDR2 LQKENI. The J segment lost 2 bases and the V segment lost 3 bases, leaving 0 bases of the junction unmatched. CDR3 DNA sequence: TGTGCCAGCTCACCGGACAGGCAAGAGACCCAGTACTTC. Amino acid sequence: CASSPDRQETQYF.

The chain uses TRBV14 and TRBJ2-1, with 11 bases lining up with TRBD2. CDR1 is SGHDN and CDR2 is FVKESK in the germline V gene. The CDR3 loop spans 12 amino acids. The junction had 4 bases not matched to a gene; V was cut back by 5 bases and J by 13 bases. CDR3 DNA sequence: TGTGCCAGCAGCTCTAGCGGGAGGATCCAGTTCTTC. Residues: CASSSSGRIQFF.

This chain connects TRBV7-9 to TRBJ2-7; 7 nucleotides align to TRBD1. V was clipped by 3 bases and J by 3 bases; unmatched bases: 8. The germline V gene has CDR1 SEHNR and CDR2 FQNEAQ (reference sequence). This CDR3 contains 15 residues. This chain's CDR3 is CASSFGQVGHYEQYF. The DNA for the CDR3 is TGTGCCAGCAGCTTCGGACAGGTAGGACACTACGAGCAGTACTTC.

This chain connects TRBV9 to TRBJ1-1, with D possibly being TRBD1 (5 bases). The V gene lost 4 bases and the J gene lost 1 base, with 14 bases spanning the gap. Germline V lookup: CDR1 SGDLS, CDR2 YYNGEE. The CDR3 is 15 residues long. The CDR3 protein is CASSLQPQANTEAFF. Written as DNA, the CDR3 is TGTGCCAGCAGCCTCCAACCACAGGCGAACACTGAAGCTTTCTTT.

V usage is TRBV21-1 and J usage is TRBJ2-1; the D call TRBD2 from the table was never checked on the DNA. TRBV21-1 is an annotated pseudogene. The CDR3 loop spans 16 amino acids. The CDR3 is CASSLAGTSETNEQFF. Here the CDR3 DNA reads TGTGCCAGCAGCCTTGCTGGGACTAGCGAAACCAATGAGCAGTTCTTC.

The rearrangement uses TRBV7-2 and TRBJ1-4, with D hard to call. V was shortened by 3 bases and J by 8 bases, with 16 bases between the two germline ends. This CDR3 has 15 amino acids. Looked up from germline, CDR1 is SGHTA and CDR2 is FQGNSA. As DNA, the CDR3 is TGTGCCAGCAGCTTGTCGCGTCCCCCGGGGGAAAAACTGTTTTTT. Encoded protein: CASSLSRPPGEKLFF.